The T cell receptor (beta chain) under discussion was sequenced for a study of cytomegalovirus exposure and HLA in healthy donors. As for the study in general: Inside one of the first data releases sat about 85 million unique TCRs taken from HLA-typed donors. Study-wide results and limits: A later analysis revealed that TCR association rates differed between HLA loci, peaking at DRB1 and bottoming out at HLA-C. In vitro testing confirmed a few CMV-associated chains as specific for CMV antigens.

Concerning this clone: Its specificity is unknown.

V was clipped by 2 bases and J by 0 bases; unmatched bases: 3. CDR3 size: 15 residues. CDR1 is LGHNA, CDR2 YNFKEQ, per germline. The PCR employed 60 Vbeta primers together with 13 Jbeta primers. Libraries were prepared by immunoSEQ multiplex PCR; TCRdb keeps only in-frame clonotypes and omits some of them. The sample has under 200,000 clones, roughly 79% seen once. The receptor's source is a male donor in good health and CMV-seropositive. The chain couples TRBV4-2 to TRBJ2-7, with 8 bases that match TRBD1. The source material was PBMCs. CDR3 nucleotides: TGTGCCAGCAGCCAACGGACAGGGAGCTCCTACGAGCAGTACTTC. It specifies CASSQRTGSSYEQYF.